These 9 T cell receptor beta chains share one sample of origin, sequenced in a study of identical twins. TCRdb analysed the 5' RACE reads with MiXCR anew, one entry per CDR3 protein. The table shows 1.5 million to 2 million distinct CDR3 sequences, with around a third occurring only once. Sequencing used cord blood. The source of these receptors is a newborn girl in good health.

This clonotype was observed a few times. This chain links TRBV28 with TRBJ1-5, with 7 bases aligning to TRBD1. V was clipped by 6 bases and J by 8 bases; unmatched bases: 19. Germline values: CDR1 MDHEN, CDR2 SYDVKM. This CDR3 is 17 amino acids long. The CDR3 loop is CASSLSRIRGRGKPQHF. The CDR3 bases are TGTGCCAGCAGCCTCAGTAGGATAAGGGGGCGCGGAAAGCCCCAGCATTTT. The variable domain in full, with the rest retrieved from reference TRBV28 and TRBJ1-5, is DVKVTQSSRYLVKRTGEKVFLECVQDMDHENMFWYRQDPGLGLRLIYFSYDVKMKEKGDIPEGYSVSREKKERFSLILESASTNQTSMYLCASSLSRIRGRGKPQHFGDGTRLSIL.

DNA of the CDR3: TGCAGTGCTAAAGGACTAGCGGGGGGGGAGTACAATGAGCAGTTCTTC. Its translation: CSAKGLAGGEYNEQFF. V usage is TRBV20-1 and J usage is TRBJ2-1, with 15 bases matching TRBD2. Germline V gene sequence: CDR1 DFQATT, CDR2 SNEGSKA (reference sequence). The ends lost 4 bases at V and 4 bases at J; junction bases unmatched: 5. This CDR3 comprises 16 residues.

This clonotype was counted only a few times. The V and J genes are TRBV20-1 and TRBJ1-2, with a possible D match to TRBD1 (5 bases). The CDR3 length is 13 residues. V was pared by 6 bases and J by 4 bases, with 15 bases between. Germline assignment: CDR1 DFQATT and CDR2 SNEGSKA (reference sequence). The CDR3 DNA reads TGCAGTGCCCCGTCCAGGGTCCTCTATGGCTACACCTTC. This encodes CSAPSRVLYGYTF.

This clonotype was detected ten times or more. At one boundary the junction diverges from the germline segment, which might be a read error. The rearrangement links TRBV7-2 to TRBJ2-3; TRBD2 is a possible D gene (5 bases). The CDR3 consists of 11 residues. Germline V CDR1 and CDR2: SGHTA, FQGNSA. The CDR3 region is CASSLASTQYF. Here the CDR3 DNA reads TGTGCCAGCAGTTTAGCGAGTACGCAGTATTTT. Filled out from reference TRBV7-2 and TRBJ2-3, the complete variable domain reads GAGVSQSPSNKVTEKGKDVELRCDPISGHTALYWYRQSLGQGLEFLIYFQGNSAPDKSGLPSDRFSAERTGGSVSTLTIQRTQQEDSAVYLCASSLASTQYFGPGTRLTVL.

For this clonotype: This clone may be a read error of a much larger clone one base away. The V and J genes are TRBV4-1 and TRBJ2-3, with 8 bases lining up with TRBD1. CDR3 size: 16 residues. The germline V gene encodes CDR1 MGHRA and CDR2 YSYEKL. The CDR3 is CASGQDSDRVVDTQYF. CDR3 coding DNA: TGCGCCAGCGGCCAAGATTCGGACAGGGTGGTAGATACGCAGTATTTT.

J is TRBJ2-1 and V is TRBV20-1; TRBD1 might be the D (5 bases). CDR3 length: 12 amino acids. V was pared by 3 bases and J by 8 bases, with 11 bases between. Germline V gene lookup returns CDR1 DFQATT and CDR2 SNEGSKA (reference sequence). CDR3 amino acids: CSASWGRDEQFF. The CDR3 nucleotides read TGCAGTGCTAGCTGGGGCCGGGATGAGCAGTTCTTC.

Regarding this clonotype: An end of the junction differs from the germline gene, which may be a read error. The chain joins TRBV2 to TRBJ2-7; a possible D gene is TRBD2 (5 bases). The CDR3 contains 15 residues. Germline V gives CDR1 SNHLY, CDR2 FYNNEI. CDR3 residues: CASSATGRSSHEQYF. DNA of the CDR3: TGTGCCAGCAGTGCAACGGGGAGAAGCTCCCACGAGCAGTACTTC.

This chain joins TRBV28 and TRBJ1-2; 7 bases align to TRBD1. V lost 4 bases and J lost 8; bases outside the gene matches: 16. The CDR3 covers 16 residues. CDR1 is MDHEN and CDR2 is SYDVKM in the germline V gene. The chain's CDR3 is CASSSPGQARPRGYTF. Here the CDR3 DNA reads TGTGCCAGCAGTTCCCCCGGACAGGCCCGACCGAGGGGCTACACCTTC.

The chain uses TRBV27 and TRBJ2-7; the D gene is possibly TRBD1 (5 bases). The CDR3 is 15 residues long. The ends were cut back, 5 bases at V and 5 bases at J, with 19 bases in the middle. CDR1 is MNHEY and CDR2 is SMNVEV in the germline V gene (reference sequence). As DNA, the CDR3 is TGTGCCAGCAGTCGCAGGGTCATGGGTCCACACGAGCAGTACTTC. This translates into CASSRRVMGPHEQYF.